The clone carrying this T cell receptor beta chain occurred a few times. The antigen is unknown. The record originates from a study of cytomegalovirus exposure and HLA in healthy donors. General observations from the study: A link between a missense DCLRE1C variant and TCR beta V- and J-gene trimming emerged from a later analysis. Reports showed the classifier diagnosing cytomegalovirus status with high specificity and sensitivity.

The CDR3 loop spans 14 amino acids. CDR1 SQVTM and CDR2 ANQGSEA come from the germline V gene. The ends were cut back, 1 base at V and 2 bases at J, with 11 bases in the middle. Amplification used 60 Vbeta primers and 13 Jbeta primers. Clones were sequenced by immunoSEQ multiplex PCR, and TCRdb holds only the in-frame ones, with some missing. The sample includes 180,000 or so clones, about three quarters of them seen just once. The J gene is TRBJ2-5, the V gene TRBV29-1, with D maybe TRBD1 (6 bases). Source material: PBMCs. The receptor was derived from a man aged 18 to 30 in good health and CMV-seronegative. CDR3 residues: CSVEGHRVQETQYF. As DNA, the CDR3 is TGCAGCGTTGAAGGCCACAGGGTTCAAGAGACCCAGTACTTC.